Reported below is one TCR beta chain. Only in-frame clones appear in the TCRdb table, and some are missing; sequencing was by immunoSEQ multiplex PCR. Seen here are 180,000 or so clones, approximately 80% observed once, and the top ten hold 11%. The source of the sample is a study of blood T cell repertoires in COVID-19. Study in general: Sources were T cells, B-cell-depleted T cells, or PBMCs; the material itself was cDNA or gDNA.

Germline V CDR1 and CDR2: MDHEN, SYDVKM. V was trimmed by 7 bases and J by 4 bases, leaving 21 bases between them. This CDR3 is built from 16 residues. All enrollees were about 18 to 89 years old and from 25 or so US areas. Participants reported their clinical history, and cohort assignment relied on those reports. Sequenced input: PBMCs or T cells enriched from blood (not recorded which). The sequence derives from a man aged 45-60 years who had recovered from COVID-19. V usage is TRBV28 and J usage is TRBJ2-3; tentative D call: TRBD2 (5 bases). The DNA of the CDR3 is TGTGCCAGCAATTCAGCAAGCGGCCCCTACCCAGATACGCAGTATTTT. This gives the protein CASNSASGPYPDTQYF.